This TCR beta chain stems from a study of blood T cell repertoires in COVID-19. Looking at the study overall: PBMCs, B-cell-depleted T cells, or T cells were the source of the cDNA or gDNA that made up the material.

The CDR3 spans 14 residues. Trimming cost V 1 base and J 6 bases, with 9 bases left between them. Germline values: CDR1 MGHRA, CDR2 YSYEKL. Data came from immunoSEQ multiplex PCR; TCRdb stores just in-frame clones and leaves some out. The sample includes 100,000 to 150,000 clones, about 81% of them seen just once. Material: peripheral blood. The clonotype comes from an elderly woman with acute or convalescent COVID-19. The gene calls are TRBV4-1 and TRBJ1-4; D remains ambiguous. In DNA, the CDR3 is TGCGCCAGCAGCCAAGGGAGAATCGATGAAAAACTGTTTTTT. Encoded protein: CASSQGRIDEKLFF.